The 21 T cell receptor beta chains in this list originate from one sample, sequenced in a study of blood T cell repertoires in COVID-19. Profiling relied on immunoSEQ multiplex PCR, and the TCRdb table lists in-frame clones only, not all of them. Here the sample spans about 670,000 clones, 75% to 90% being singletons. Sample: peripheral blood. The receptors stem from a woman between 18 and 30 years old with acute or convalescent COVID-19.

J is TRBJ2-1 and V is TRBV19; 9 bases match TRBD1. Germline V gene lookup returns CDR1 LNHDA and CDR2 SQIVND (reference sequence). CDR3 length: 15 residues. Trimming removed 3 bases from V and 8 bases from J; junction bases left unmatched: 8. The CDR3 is CASSIRDRAVDEQFF. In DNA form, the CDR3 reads TGTGCCAGTAGTATCCGGGACAGGGCGGTGGATGAGCAGTTCTTC.

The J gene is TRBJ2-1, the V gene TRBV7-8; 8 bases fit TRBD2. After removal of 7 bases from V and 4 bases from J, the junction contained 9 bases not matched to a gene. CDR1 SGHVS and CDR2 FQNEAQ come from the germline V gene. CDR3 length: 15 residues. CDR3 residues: CASIGGGPEYNEQFF. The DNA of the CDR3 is TGTGCCAGCATAGGCGGGGGGCCAGAGTACAATGAGCAGTTCTTC.

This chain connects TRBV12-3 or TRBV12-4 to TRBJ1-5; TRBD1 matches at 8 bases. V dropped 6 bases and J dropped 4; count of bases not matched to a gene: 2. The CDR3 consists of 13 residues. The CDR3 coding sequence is TGTGCCAGCAGCCGACAGGGGAATCAGCCCCAGCATTTT. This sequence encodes CASSRQGNQPQHF.

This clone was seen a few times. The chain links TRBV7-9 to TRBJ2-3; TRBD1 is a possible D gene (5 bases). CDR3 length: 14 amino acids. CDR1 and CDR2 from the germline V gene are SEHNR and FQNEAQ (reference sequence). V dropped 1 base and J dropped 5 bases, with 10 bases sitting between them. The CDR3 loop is CASSLEMGRDTQYF. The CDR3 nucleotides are TGTGCCAGCAGCTTAGAGATGGGGCGAGATACGCAGTATTTT.

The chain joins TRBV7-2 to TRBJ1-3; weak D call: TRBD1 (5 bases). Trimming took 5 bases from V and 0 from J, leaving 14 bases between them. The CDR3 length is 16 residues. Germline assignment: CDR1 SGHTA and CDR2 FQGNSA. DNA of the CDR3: TGTGCCAGCAGCCCCGCCGGGGGGTACTCTGGAAACACCATATATTTT. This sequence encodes CASSPAGGYSGNTIYF.

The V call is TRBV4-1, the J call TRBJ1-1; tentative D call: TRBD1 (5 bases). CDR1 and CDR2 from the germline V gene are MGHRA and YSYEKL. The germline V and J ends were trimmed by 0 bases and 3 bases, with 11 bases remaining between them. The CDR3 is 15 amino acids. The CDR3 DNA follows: TGCGCCAGCAGCCAAGACGTAGGGGTGTACACTGAAGCTTTCTTT. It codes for CASSQDVGVYTEAFF.

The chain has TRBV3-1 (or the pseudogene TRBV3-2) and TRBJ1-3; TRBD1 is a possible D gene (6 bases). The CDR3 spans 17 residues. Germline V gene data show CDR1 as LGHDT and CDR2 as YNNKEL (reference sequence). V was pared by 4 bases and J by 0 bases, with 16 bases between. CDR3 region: CASSPGVMVVSGNTIYF. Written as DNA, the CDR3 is TGTGCCAGCAGCCCAGGGGTTATGGTCGTCTCTGGAAACACCATATATTTT.

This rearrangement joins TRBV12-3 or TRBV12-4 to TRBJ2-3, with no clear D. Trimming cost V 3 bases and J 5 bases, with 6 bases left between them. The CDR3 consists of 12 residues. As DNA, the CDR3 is TGTGCCAGCAGTTTGACAAAAGATACGCAGTATTTT. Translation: CASSLTKDTQYF.

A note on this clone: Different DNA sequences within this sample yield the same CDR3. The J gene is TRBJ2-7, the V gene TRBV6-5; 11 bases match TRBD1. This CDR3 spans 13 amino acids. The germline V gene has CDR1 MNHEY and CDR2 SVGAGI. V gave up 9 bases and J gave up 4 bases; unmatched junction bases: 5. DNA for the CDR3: TGTGCCAGTCTGGGACAGGGGGGGTACGAGCAGTACTTC. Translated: CASLGQGGYEQYF.

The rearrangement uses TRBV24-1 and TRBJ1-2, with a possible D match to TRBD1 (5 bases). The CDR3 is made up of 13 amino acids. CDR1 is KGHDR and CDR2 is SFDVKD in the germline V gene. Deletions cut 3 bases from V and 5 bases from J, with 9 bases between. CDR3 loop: CATSDPGHYGYTF. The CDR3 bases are TGTGCCACCAGTGATCCCGGACATTATGGCTACACCTTC.

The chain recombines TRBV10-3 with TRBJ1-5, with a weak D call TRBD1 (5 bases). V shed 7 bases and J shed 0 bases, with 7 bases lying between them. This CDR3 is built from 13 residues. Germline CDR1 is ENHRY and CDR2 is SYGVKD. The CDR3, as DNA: TGTGCCATCACTGACAGTAGCAATCAGCCCCAGCATTTT. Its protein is CAITDSSNQPQHF.

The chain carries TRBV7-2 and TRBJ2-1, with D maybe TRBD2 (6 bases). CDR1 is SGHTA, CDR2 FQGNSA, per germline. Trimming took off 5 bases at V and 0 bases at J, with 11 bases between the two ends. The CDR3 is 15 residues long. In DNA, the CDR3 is TGTGCCAGCAGCCCTCGGGGGTCCTCCTACAATGAGCAGTTCTTC. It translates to CASSPRGSSYNEQFF. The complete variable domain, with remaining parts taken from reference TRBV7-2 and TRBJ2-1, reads GAGVSQSPSNKVTEKGKDVELRCDPISGHTALYWYRQSLGQGLEFLIYFQGNSAPDKSGLPSDRFSAERTGGSVSTLTIQRTQQEDSAVYLCASSPRGSSYNEQFFGPGTRLTVL.

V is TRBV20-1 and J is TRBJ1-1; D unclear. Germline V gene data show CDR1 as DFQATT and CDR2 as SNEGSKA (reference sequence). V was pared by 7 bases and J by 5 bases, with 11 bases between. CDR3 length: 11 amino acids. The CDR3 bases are TGCAGTGTCGAGCTTTATACTGAAGCTTTCTTT. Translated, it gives CSVELYTEAFF.

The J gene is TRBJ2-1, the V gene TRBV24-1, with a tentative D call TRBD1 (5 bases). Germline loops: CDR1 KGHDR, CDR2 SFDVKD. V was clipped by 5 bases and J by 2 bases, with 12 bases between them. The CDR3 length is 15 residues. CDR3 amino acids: CATSVRGSPYNEQFF. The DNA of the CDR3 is TGTGCCACCAGTGTTAGGGGTTCCCCCTACAATGAGCAGTTCTTC.

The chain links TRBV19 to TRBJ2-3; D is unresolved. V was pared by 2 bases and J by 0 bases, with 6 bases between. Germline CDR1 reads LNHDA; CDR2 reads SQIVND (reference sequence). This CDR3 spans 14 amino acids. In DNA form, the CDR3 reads TGTGCCAGTAGTATAACAGCTAGCACAGATACGCAGTATTTT. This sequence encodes CASSITASTDTQYF. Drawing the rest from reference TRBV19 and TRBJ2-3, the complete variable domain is DGGITQSPKYLFRKEGQNVTLSCEQNLNHDAMYWYRQDPGQGLRLIYYSQIVNDFQKGDIAEGYSVSREKKESFPLTVTSAQKNPTAFYLCASSITASTDTQYFGPGTRLTVL.

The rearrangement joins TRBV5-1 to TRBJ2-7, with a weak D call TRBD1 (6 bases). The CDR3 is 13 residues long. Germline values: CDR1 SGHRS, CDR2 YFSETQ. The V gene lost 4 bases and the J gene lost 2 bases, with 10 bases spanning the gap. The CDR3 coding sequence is TGCGCCAGCAGCCAAGGACAGCCCTACGAGCAGTACTTC. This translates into CASSQGQPYEQYF.

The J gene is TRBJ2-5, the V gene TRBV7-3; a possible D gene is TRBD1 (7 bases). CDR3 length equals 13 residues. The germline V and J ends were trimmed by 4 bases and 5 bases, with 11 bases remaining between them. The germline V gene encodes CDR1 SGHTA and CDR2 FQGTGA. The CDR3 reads CASSSAGGETQYF. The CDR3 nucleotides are TGTGCCAGCAGCTCCGCAGGGGGGGAGACCCAGTACTTC.

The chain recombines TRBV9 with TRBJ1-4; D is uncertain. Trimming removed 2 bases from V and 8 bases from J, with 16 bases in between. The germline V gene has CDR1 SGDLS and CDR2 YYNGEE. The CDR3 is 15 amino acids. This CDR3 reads CASSVQPGIGEKLFF. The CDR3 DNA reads TGTGCCAGCAGCGTTCAACCGGGGATTGGGGAAAAACTGTTTTTT.

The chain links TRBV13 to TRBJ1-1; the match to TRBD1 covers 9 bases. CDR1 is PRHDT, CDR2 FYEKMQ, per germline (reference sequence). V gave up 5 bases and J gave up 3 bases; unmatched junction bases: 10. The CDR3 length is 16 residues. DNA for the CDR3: TGTGCCAGCAGCCCCCAACCGACAGGGGGGGACACTGAAGCTTTCTTT. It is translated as CASSPQPTGGDTEAFF.

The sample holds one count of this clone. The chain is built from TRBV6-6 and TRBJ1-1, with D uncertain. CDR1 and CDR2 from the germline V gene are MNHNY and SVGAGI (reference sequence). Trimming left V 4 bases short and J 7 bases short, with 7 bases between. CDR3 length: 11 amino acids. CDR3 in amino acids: CASSLSLEAFF. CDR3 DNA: TGTGCCAGCAGTTTAAGCCTTGAAGCTTTCTTT.

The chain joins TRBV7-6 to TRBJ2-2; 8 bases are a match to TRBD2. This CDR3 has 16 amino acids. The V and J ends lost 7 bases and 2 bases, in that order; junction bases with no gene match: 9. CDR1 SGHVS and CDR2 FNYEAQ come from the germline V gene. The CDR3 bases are TGTGCCAGCACCCAACGCGGGGGGCACAACACCGGGGAGCTGTTTTTT. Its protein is CASTQRGGHNTGELFF.